This T cell receptor (beta chain) was captured in a study of T cell responses to AZD1222 COVID-19 vaccine. Notes on this clone: Its antigen is as yet unknown.

V lost 3 bases and J 4 bases, leaving 9 bases between the germline ends. The CDR3 is 14 amino acids. From germline, CDR1 is MNHEY and CDR2 SMNVEV (reference sequence). General study results and limits: Clonal diversity was possibly underestimated, and white British individuals and females predominated among donors.

Libraries were prepared by immunoSEQ multiplex PCR; TCRdb keeps only in-frame clonotypes and omits some of them. Of approximately 25,000 clones listed, approximately 92% were seen once; the top ten hold over 7%. V is TRBV27 and J is TRBJ2-2; tentatively, D is TRBD1 (6 bases). This receptor was identified in an adult who received the AZD1222 COVID-19 vaccine. The sequenced sample was peripheral blood, obtained 28 days after the second AZD1222 dose. The CDR3 DNA sequence: TGTGCCAGCAGTTTGCCAGGGGTCACCGGGGAGCTGTTTTTT. It codes for CASSLPGVTGELFF.